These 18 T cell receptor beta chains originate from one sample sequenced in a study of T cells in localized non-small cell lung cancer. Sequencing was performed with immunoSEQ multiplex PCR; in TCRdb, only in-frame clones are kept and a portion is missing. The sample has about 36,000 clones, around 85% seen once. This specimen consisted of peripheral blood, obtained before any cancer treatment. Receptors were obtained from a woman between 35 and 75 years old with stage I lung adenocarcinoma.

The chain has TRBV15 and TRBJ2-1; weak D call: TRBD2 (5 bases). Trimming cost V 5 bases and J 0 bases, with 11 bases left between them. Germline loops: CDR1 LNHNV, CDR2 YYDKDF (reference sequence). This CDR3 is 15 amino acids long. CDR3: CATSPRTASYNEQFF. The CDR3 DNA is TGTGCCACCAGCCCTAGGACTGCCTCCTACAATGAGCAGTTCTTC.

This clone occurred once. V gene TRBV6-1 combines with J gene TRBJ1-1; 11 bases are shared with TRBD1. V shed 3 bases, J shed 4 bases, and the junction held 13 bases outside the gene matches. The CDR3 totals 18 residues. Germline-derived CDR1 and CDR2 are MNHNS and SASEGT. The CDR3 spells CASSDLRGGTGGGTEAFF. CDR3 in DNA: TGTGCCAGCAGTGATTTAAGGGGTGGGACAGGGGGAGGCACTGAAGCTTTCTTT.

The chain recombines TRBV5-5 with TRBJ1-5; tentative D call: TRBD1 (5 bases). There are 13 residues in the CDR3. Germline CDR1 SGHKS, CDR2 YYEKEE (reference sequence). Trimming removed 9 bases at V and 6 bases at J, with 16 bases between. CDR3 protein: CANTEIGGQPQHF. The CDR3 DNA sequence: TGTGCCAACACCGAGATCGGGGGTCAGCCCCAGCATTTT.

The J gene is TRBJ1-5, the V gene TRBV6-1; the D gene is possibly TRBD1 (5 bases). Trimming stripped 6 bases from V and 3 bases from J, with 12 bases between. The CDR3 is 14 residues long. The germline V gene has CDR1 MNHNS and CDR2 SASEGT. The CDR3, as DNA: TGTGCCAGCAGATTAGCAGGGTTCAATCAGCCCCAGCATTTT. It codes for CASRLAGFNQPQHF.

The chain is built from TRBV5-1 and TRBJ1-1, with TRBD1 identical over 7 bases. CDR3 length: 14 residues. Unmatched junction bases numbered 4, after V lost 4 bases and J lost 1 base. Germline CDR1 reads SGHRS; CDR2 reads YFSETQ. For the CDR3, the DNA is TGCGCCAGCAGCCGAAGGACAGGGAACACTGAAGCTTTCTTT. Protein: CASSRRTGNTEAFF. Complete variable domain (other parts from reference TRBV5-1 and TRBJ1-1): KAGVTQTPRYLIKTRGQQVTLSCSPISGHRSVSWYQQTPGQGLQFLFEYFSETQRNKGNFPGRFSGRQFSNSRSEMNVSTLELGDSALYLCASSRRTGNTEAFFGQGTRLTVV.

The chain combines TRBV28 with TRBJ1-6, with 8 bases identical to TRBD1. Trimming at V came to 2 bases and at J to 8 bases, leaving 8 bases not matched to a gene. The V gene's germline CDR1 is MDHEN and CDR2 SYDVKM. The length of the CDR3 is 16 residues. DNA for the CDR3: TGTGCCAGCAGTTTACCCGCAGGGGGCAGCGATTCACCCCTCCACTTT. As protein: CASSLPAGGSDSPLHF.

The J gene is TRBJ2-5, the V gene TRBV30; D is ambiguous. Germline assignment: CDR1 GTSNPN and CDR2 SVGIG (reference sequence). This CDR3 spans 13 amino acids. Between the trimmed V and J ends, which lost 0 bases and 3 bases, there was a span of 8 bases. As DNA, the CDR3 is TGTGCCTGGAGTGTCGGATCGAAAGAGACCCAGTACTTC. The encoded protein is CAWSVGSKETQYF.

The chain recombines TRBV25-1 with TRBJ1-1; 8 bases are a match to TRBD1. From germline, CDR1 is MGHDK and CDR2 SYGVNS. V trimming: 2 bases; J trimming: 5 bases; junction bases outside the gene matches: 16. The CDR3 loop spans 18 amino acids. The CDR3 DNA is TGTGCCAGCAGTGAAATTACCTCAGGGGGCCAAGATATTACTGAAGCTTTCTTT. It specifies CASSEITSGGQDITEAFF.

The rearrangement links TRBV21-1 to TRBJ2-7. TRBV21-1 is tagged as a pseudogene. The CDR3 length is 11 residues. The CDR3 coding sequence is TGTGCCAGCAGCCGTACGTACGAGCAGTACTTC. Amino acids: CASSRTYEQYF.

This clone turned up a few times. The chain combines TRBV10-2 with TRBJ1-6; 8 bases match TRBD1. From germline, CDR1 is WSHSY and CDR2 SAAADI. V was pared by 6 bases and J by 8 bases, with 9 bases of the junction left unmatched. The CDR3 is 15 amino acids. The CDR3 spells CASRTEQGGHSPLHF. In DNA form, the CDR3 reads TGCGCCAGCAGGACAGAACAGGGGGGTCATTCACCCCTCCACTTT.

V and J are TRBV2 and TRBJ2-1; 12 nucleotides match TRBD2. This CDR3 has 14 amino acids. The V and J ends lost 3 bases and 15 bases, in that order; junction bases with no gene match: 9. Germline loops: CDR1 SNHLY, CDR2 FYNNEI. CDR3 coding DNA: TGTGCCAGCAGTGAGTTACTAGCGGGGGGCGGAGCGTTCTTC. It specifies CASSELLAGGGAFF.

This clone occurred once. The CDR3 DNA follows: TGTGCCAGCAGTTTATCCGGGGCTTCCCAAGAGACCCAGTACTTC. Amino acid sequence: CASSLSGASQETQYF. This rearrangement joins TRBV27 to TRBJ2-5; D assignment may be TRBD1 or TRBD2 (5 bases each). This CDR3 spans 15 amino acids. V lost 0 bases and J 1 base, leaving 9 bases between the germline ends. CDR1 and CDR2 (germline): MNHEY, SMNVEV (reference sequence).

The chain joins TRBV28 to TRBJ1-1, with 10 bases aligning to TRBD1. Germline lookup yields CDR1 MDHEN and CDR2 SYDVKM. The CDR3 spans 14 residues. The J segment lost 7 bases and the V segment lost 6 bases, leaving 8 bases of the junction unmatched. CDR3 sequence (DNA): TGTGCCAGCAGCACTAAAAGGACAGGGGGTGAAGCTTTCTTT. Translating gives CASSTKRTGGEAFF.

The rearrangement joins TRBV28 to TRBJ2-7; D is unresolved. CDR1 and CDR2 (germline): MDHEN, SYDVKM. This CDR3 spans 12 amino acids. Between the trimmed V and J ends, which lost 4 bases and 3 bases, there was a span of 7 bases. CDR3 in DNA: TGTGCCAGCAGTTCCCCCTTCTACGAGCAGTACTTC. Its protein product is CASSSPFYEQYF.

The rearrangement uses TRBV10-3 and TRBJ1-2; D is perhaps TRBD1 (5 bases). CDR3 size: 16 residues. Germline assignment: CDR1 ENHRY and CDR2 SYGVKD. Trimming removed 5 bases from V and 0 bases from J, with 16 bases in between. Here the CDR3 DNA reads TGTGCCATCAGTAGACTTTCTCAGGGAACTAACTATGGCTACACCTTC. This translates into CAISRLSQGTNYGYTF.

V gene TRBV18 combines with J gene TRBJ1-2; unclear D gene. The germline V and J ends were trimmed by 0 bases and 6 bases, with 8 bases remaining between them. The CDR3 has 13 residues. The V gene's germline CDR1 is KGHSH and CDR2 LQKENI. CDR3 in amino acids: CASSPPAGNGYTF. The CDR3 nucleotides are TGTGCCAGCTCACCACCGGCGGGTAATGGCTACACCTTC. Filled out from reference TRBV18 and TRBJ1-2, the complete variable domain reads NAGVMQNPRHLVRRRGQEARLRCSPMKGHSHVYWYRQLPEEGLKFMVYLQKENIIDESGMPKERFSAEFPKEGPSILRIQQVVRGDSAAYFCASSPPAGNGYTFGSGTRLTVV.

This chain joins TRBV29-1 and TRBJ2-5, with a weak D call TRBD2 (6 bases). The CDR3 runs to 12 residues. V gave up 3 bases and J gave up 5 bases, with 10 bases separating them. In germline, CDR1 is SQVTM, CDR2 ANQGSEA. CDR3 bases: TGCAGCGTTGACGGGGCGGGGGAGACCCAGTACTTC. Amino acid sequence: CSVDGAGETQYF.

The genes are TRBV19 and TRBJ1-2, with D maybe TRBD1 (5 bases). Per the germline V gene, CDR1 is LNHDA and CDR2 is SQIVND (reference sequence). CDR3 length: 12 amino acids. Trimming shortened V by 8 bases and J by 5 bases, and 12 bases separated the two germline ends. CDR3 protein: CASSEQAYGYTF. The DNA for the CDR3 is TGTGCCAGTTCCGAACAGGCATATGGCTACACCTTC. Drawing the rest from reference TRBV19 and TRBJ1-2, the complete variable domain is DGGITQSPKYLFRKEGQNVTLSCEQNLNHDAMYWYRQDPGQGLRLIYYSQIVNDFQKGDIAEGYSVSREKKESFPLTVTSAQKNPTAFYLCASSEQAYGYTFGSGTRLTVV.